These 30 T cell receptor beta chains share one sample of origin, sequenced in a study of blood T cell repertoires in COVID-19. The data were produced by immunoSEQ multiplex PCR, yet TCRdb's version contains in-frame clones alone and is incomplete. Of hundreds of thousands of clones detected, about nine tenths appear once; the ten largest clones hold more than 8.5%. The specimen was PBMCs or T cells enriched from blood (not recorded which). The source is a woman under 30 who had recovered from COVID-19.

The rearrangement links TRBV19 to TRBJ2-1; tentative D call: TRBD1 (6 bases). The CDR3 has 14 amino acids. Trimming removed 10 bases from V and 4 bases from J, with 17 bases in between. CDR1 is LNHDA, CDR2 SQIVND, per germline (reference sequence). CDR3 loop: CATSRDTLYNEQFF. CDR3 DNA: TGTGCCACCTCCCGGGACACATTATACAATGAGCAGTTCTTC.

The rearrangement joins TRBV9 to TRBJ2-2, with 9 nucleotides matching TRBD1. The V segment lost 2 bases and the J segment 1 base; nucleotides outside the gene matches: 0. Germline-derived CDR1 and CDR2 are SGDLS and YYNGEE. The CDR3 is made up of 15 amino acids. CDR3 in amino acids: CASSVTGGNTGELFF. CDR3 bases: TGTGCCAGCAGCGTGACAGGGGGGAACACCGGGGAGCTGTTTTTT.

The chain joins TRBV18 to TRBJ1-2; D ambiguous. The V end was cut by 0 bases, the J end by 4 bases, with 15 bases between. Germline CDR1 is KGHSH and CDR2 is LQKENI. The CDR3 runs 16 residues. CDR3 sequence (DNA): TGTGCCAGCTCACCACCCGCAGCACAGCCAGTCTATGGCTACACCTTC. It translates to CASSPPAAQPVYGYTF.

This CDR3 is CASSPVGREVYEQYF. The CDR3 DNA is TGTGCCAGCAGCCCTGTGGGGCGGGAGGTCTACGAGCAGTACTTC. The chain has TRBV7-8 and TRBJ2-7, with 8 bases lining up with TRBD2. The V segment lost 5 bases and the J segment 3 bases; nucleotides outside the gene matches: 9. The CDR3 is 15 residues long. CDR1 SGHVS and CDR2 FQNEAQ come from the germline V gene.

The J gene is TRBJ1-4, the V gene TRBV2; D is possibly TRBD1 (6 bases). Germline V gene data show CDR1 as SNHLY and CDR2 as FYNNEI. Trimming pared 6 bases from V and 7 bases from J, leaving 12 bases between. CDR3 length: 13 residues. CDR3 in amino acids: CASRNQGSEKLFF. DNA of the CDR3: TGTGCCAGCAGGAACCAGGGGAGTGAAAAACTGTTTTTT. The whole variable domain, remainder taken from reference TRBV2 and TRBJ1-4, is EPEVTQTPSHQVTQMGQEVILRCVPISNHLYFYWYRQILGQKVEFLVSFYNNEISEKSEIFDDQFSVERPDGSNFTLKIRSTKLEDSAMYFCASRNQGSEKLFFGSGTQLSVL.

The chain recombines TRBV19 with TRBJ1-5, with 10 bases that match TRBD1. V trimming: 2 bases; J trimming: 7 bases; junction bases outside the gene matches: 2. The CDR3 length is 14 residues. Germline lookup yields CDR1 LNHDA and CDR2 SQIVND (reference sequence). This chain's CDR3 is CASSIRDRGQPQHF. The DNA for the CDR3 is TGTGCCAGTAGTATACGGGACAGGGGACAGCCCCAGCATTTT.

This clone was seen just once. V usage is TRBV19 and J usage is TRBJ1-4, with D possibly matching TRBD1 (5 bases). Germline V gene data show CDR1 as LNHDA and CDR2 as SQIVND (reference sequence). CDR3 size: 15 residues. Trimming shortened V by 6 bases and J by 3 bases, and 14 bases separated the two germline ends. CDR3 protein: CASSAFLGANEKLFF. The DNA of the CDR3 is TGTGCCAGTAGCGCATTTTTAGGGGCTAATGAAAAACTGTTTTTT.

V and J are TRBV5-6 and TRBJ2-2; D remains ambiguous. The CDR3 runs 12 residues. Trimming shortened V by 4 bases and J by 6 bases, and 7 bases separated the two germline ends. Germline lookup yields CDR1 SGHDT and CDR2 YYEEEE. CDR3 in amino acids: CASSTAAGELFF. The CDR3 region has the DNA TGTGCCAGCAGCACAGCCGCCGGGGAGCTGTTTTTT.

This clone was found once. This chain connects TRBV9 to TRBJ2-3; TRBD2 might be the D (7 bases). Trimming pared 4 bases from V and 4 bases from J, leaving 16 bases between. Germline V lookup: CDR1 SGDLS, CDR2 YYNGEE. The CDR3 covers 15 residues. CDR3 nucleotide sequence: TGTGCCAGCAGCTTCACGAGGGGGGGCTCAGATACGCAGTATTTT. Translating it yields CASSFTRGGSDTQYF.

V is TRBV30 and J is TRBJ1-4, with 10 nucleotides matching TRBD1. Germline V CDR1 and CDR2: GTSNPN, SVGIG (reference sequence). The junction had 6 bases not matched to a gene; V was cut back by 2 bases and J by 6 bases. The CDR3 length is 15 residues. The CDR3 DNA follows: TGTGCCTGGAGTCCCTGGGACAGGGGCCATGAAAAACTGTTTTTT. Its translation is CAWSPWDRGHEKLFF.

The chain links TRBV2 to TRBJ1-2; D might be TRBD1 (5 bases). Trimming removed 7 bases from V and 4 bases from J, with 13 bases in between. The V gene's germline CDR1 is SNHLY and CDR2 FYNNEI. The CDR3 spans 13 residues. The CDR3 nucleotides read TGTGCCAGCATCGCAGGGCTAGTCTATGGCTACACCTTC. This codes for CASIAGLVYGYTF. The full variable domain, in which reference TRBV2 and TRBJ1-2 provide the parts outside the CDR3, is EPEVTQTPSHQVTQMGQEVILRCVPISNHLYFYWYRQILGQKVEFLVSFYNNEISEKSEIFDDQFSVERPDGSNFTLKIRSTKLEDSAMYFCASIAGLVYGYTFGSGTRLTVV.

The genes are TRBV6-5 and TRBJ1-1; D call uncertain. Germline values: CDR1 MNHEY, CDR2 SVGAGI. The CDR3 runs to 13 residues. V was cut by 6 bases and J by 0 bases, with 8 bases left in between. CDR3: CASRQIMNTEAFF. The CDR3 bases are TGTGCCAGCAGGCAGATTATGAACACTGAAGCTTTCTTT.

This sequence joins TRBV15 and TRBJ1-5; D is ambiguous. The CDR3 is 15 residues long. In germline, CDR1 is LNHNV, CDR2 YYDKDF (reference sequence). Trimming removed 1 base from V and 8 bases from J, with 15 bases in between. CDR3 in amino acids: CATSRGYGEPEPQHF. For the CDR3, the DNA is TGTGCCACCAGCAGAGGGTACGGGGAACCTGAGCCCCAGCATTTT.

The chain joins TRBV27 to TRBJ2-5; 7 bases line up with TRBD1. The CDR3 covers 15 residues. CDR1 and CDR2 (germline): MNHEY, SMNVEV (reference sequence). V lost 5 bases, J lost 4 bases, and 10 bases stayed unmatched. CDR3 DNA: TGTGCCAGCAGTCCCCGCGTGACAGGGATAGAGACCCAGTACTTC. Amino acids: CASSPRVTGIETQYF.

The chain recombines TRBV15 with TRBJ1-5; D gene unclear. CDR3 length: 16 amino acids. Germline loops: CDR1 LNHNV, CDR2 YYDKDF (reference sequence). The V gene lost 0 bases and the J gene lost 4 bases, with 13 bases spanning the gap. The CDR3 coding sequence is TGTGCCACCAGCAGAGATGGGAGGGTACGGAATCAGCCCCAGCATTTT. This encodes CATSRDGRVRNQPQHF.

The rearrangement uses TRBV25-1 and TRBJ1-2; D is possibly TRBD1 (5 bases). CDR3 length: 15 amino acids. V was pared by 3 bases and J by 4 bases, with 15 bases between. From germline, CDR1 is MGHDK and CDR2 SYGVNS. This CDR3 reads CASSDVLGQGYGYTF. The CDR3 nucleotides are TGTGCCAGCAGTGACGTCCTGGGCCAGGGCTATGGCTACACCTTC.

The CDR3 protein is CASSIGRANTEAFF. The CDR3 DNA is TGTGCCAGTAGTATCGGCAGGGCGAACACTGAAGCTTTCTTT. The chain is built from TRBV19 and TRBJ1-1; possible D gene TRBD1, 5 bases. Germline assignment: CDR1 LNHDA and CDR2 SQIVND (reference sequence). The CDR3 loop spans 14 amino acids. V lost 3 bases, J lost 1 base, and 9 bases lay in between.

This rearrangement joins TRBV2 to TRBJ2-5; 9 bases map to TRBD2. The ends lost 4 bases at V and 8 bases at J; junction bases unmatched: 5. This CDR3 contains 13 residues. Germline V gene data show CDR1 as SNHLY and CDR2 as FYNNEI. The CDR3 loop is CASSAGSGGTQYF. CDR3 bases: TGTGCCAGCAGTGCCGGTAGCGGGGGTACCCAGTACTTC.

This chain joins TRBV15 and TRBJ1-1; perhaps TRBD1 as D (5 bases). V was shortened by 5 bases and J by 5 bases, with 15 bases between the two germline ends. Germline V CDR1 and CDR2: LNHNV, YYDKDF (reference sequence). This CDR3 spans 14 amino acids. The CDR3: CATSRNHQGTEAFF. For the CDR3, the DNA is TGTGCCACCAGCCGAAATCACCAGGGAACTGAAGCTTTCTTT.

J is TRBJ1-2 and V is TRBV13; weak D call: TRBD1 (6 bases). Deletions cut 0 bases from V and 6 bases from J, with 17 bases between. Germline V gene data show CDR1 as PRHDT and CDR2 as FYEKMQ (reference sequence). This CDR3 comprises 16 residues. CDR3 nucleotides: TGTGCCAGCAGCTTAGGGGTTGGGGGCAGCTCAGATGGCTACACCTTC. Protein sequence: CASSLGVGGSSDGYTF. Looking up the rest from reference TRBV13 and TRBJ1-2 gives the full variable domain: AAGVIQSPRHLIKEKRETATLKCYPIPRHDTVYWYQQGPGQDPQFLISFYEKMQSDKGSIPDRFSAQQFSDYHSELNMSSLELGDSALYFCASSLGVGGSSDGYTFGSGTRLTVV.

The V call is TRBV28, the J call TRBJ1-5; D may be TRBD1 (6 bases). This CDR3 contains 15 residues. Germline V gene data show CDR1 as MDHEN and CDR2 as SYDVKM. Trimming removed 7 bases at V and 4 bases at J, with 17 bases between. CDR3 nucleotide sequence: TGTGCCAGCACTTTCTGGGGGCGCCCAAATCAGCCCCAGCATTTT. It is translated as CASTFWGRPNQPQHF. Based on the CDR3 plus reference TRBV28 and TRBJ1-5, the full variable domain is DVKVTQSSRYLVKRTGEKVFLECVQDMDHENMFWYRQDPGLGLRLIYFSYDVKMKEKGDIPEGYSVSREKKERFSLILESASTNQTSMYLCASTFWGRPNQPQHFGDGTRLSIL.

The rearrangement uses TRBV27 and TRBJ1-2; TRBD1 agrees at 10 bases. Losses at the gene ends were 7 bases for V and 1 base for J; bases not matched to a gene: 6. This CDR3 region has 15 residues. CDR1 MNHEY and CDR2 SMNVEV come from the germline V gene (reference sequence). CDR3 in amino acids: CASTGTGDFNYGYTF. The CDR3 region has the DNA TGTGCCAGCACCGGGACAGGGGACTTTAACTATGGCTACACCTTC.

This chain uses TRBV28 with TRBJ1-4, with a possible D match to TRBD1 (6 bases). Germline V gene data show CDR1 as MDHEN and CDR2 as SYDVKM. Trimming pared 5 bases from V and 8 bases from J, leaving 15 bases between. The CDR3 runs 14 residues. CDR3 bases: TGTGCCAGCAGTATTAGGGACACTCGCGAAAAACTGTTTTTT. It encodes CASSIRDTREKLFF.

CDR3 DNA sequence: TGCGCCAGCAGCCAAGATCCTAACGAGCAGTACTTC. Amino acid sequence: CASSQDPNEQYF. The genes are TRBV4-1 and TRBJ2-7; D gene uncertain. The CDR3 has 12 residues. Deletions cut 0 bases from V and 5 bases from J, with 5 bases between. Germline V gene data show CDR1 as MGHRA and CDR2 as YSYEKL.

The chain employs TRBV28 and TRBJ1-3; the D gene is possibly TRBD1 (6 bases). V lost 3 bases, J lost 8 bases, and 8 bases lay in between. The germline CDR1 and CDR2 sequences are MDHEN and SYDVKM. CDR3 length equals 12 residues. This CDR3 reads CASSFHRDTIYF. In DNA, the CDR3 is TGTGCCAGCAGTTTCCACAGGGACACCATATATTTT.

The chain combines TRBV10-3 with TRBJ1-5; D may be TRBD1 (5 bases). V was shortened by 5 bases and J by 9 bases, with 17 bases between the two germline ends. The CDR3 is 14 amino acids. Per germline, CDR1 ENHRY and CDR2 SYGVKD. DNA of the CDR3: TGTGCCATCAGTCGTACAGTTGCCGGGGGGCCCCAGCATTTT. The encoded protein is CAISRTVAGGPQHF.

This clone appeared a few times. The chain employs TRBV2 and TRBJ1-5, with D perhaps matching TRBD1 (5 bases). Germline loops: CDR1 SNHLY, CDR2 FYNNEI. Trimming pared 8 bases from V and 9 bases from J, leaving 17 bases between. This CDR3 spans 13 amino acids. The CDR3, as DNA: TGTGCCAGCGGGGAGGGGCTGGGGGTGCCCCAGCATTTT. Translated: CASGEGLGVPQHF.

The CDR3 DNA sequence: TGTGCCAGCAGTTTCGGCAGGGGAGTGGGTAGCAATCAGCCCCAGCATTTT. Protein product: CASSFGRGVGSNQPQHF. The chain carries TRBV28 and TRBJ1-5, with D maybe TRBD1 (6 bases). The CDR3 sequence is 17 residues long. Germline CDR1 is MDHEN and CDR2 is SYDVKM. Trimming cost V 3 bases and J 0 bases, with 15 bases left between them.

The V gene is TRBV2, the J gene TRBJ1-1, with 10 bases lining up with TRBD1. In germline, CDR1 is SNHLY, CDR2 FYNNEI. The CDR3 length is 15 residues. The trim removed 11 bases at V and 0 bases at J, leaving 9 bases unmatched. The CDR3 DNA reads as TGTGCCGGAGGACAGGGGGTCGTGGTGAACACTGAAGCTTTCTTT. Translated, it gives CAGGQGVVVNTEAFF.

The rearrangement joins TRBV2 to TRBJ1-6; TRBD1 matches at 7 bases. J lost 8 bases, V lost 5 bases, and 6 bases had no gene match. The CDR3 consists of 14 residues. The germline V gene encodes CDR1 SNHLY and CDR2 FYNNEI. The CDR3 sequence is CASSLVRGDSPLHF. The CDR3 DNA reads TGTGCCAGCAGTTTAGTCAGGGGGGATTCACCCCTCCACTTT.